This TCR beta chain was sequenced during a study of shared clonotypes between healthy human individuals. This CDR3 has 15 amino acids. The V gene's germline CDR1 is SGDLS and CDR2 YYNGEE. Trimming removed 0 bases at V and 0 bases at J, with 7 bases between. Naive CD8 cells, CD45RO-negative and positively selected for CCR7, excluded terminally differentiated effector memory CD45RA+ cells. Measured with immunoSEQ multiplex PCR; TCRdb has only the in-frame clones, and not every one. There are around 640,000 clones in the sample; 95% to 96% occur only once, and 0.11% lies in the top ten. The sequenced material came from naive CD8+ T cells sorted from blood. The chain uses TRBV9 and TRBJ1-5; D is undetermined. The clonotype was recovered from a woman in her thirties in good health. CDR3 amino acids: CASSVGGDSNQPQHF. CDR3 coding DNA: TGTGCCAGCAGCGTAGGAGGAGATAGCAATCAGCCCCAGCATTTT.